This T cell receptor beta chain came from a study of cytomegalovirus exposure and HLA in healthy donors. PCR employed 60 Vbeta and 13 Jbeta primers. Here immunoSEQ multiplex PCR was the method, and the copy in TCRdb shows in-frame clones only, minus some. Its listing shows 65,000 to 90,000 clones. The CDR3 is 12 amino acids. Germline V CDR1 and CDR2: LNHDA, SQIVND (reference sequence). Trimming stripped 9 bases from V and 4 bases from J, with 10 bases between. Concerning this clone itself: Its target is unknown.

Findings and caveats of the study: A later analysis revealed that TCR association rates differed between HLA loci, peaking at DRB1 and bottoming out at HLA-C.

The sample comprised PBMCs. The TCR sequence derives from a female donor in good health and CMV-seropositive. This chain links TRBV19 with TRBJ2-1, with a possible D match to TRBD1 (6 bases). The CDR3, as DNA: TGTGCCAGCCGGGACACATACAATGAGCAGTTCTTC. As protein: CASRDTYNEQFF.